A single sample is the source of the 12 T cell receptor beta chains below, sequenced in a study of blood T cell repertoires in COVID-19. Sequencing was performed with immunoSEQ multiplex PCR; in TCRdb, only in-frame clones are kept and a portion is missing. This table holds about 74,000 clones, approximately 80% found once. Sample: peripheral blood. These TCRs come from a human donor in a cohort sampled during active COVID-19.

This chain uses TRBV25-1 with TRBJ2-1; 11 bases are a match to TRBD2. The CDR3 spans 14 residues. V was pared by 8 bases and J by 2 bases, with 2 bases of the junction left unmatched. Germline lookup yields CDR1 MGHDK and CDR2 SYGVNS. The CDR3 DNA follows: TGTGCCAGCGGGGGACTAGCGGCCTACAATGAGCAGTTCTTC. Translating it yields CASGGLAAYNEQFF.

The genes are TRBV25-1 and TRBJ1-2, with 8 bases matching TRBD1. Losses at the gene ends were 3 bases for V and 8 bases for J; bases not matched to a gene: 8. The germline V gene encodes CDR1 MGHDK and CDR2 SYGVNS. This CDR3 has 14 residues. The CDR3 coding sequence is TGTGCCAGCAGTGAGATTCTCGGACAGGGCGGCTACACCTTC. It codes for CASSEILGQGGYTF.

The chain combines TRBV7-7 with TRBJ2-5; TRBD1 might be the D (6 bases). V gave up 6 bases and J gave up 1 base, with 15 bases separating them. In germline, CDR1 is SSHAT, CDR2 FNYEAQ (reference sequence). CDR3 size: 15 residues. For the CDR3, the DNA is TGTGCCAGCAGTCTACAGGGAGAGTCCCAAGAGACCCAGTACTTC. Protein: CASSLQGESQETQYF. Together with reference TRBV7-7 and TRBJ2-5, the CDR3 gives the full variable domain: GAGVSQSPRYKVTKRGQDVTLRCDPISSHATLYWYQQALGQGPEFLTYFNYEAQPDKSGLPSDRFSAERPEGSISTLTIQRTEQRDSAMYRCASSLQGESQETQYFGPGTRLLVL.

This chain joins TRBV2 and TRBJ1-5, with no clear D. Deletions cut 7 bases from V and 3 bases from J, with 10 bases between. From germline, CDR1 is SNHLY and CDR2 FYNNEI. The CDR3 extends over 13 amino acids. CDR3 sequence: CASNGEYNQPQHF. CDR3 DNA: TGTGCCAGCAACGGGGAGTACAATCAGCCCCAGCATTTT.

The sample holds one count of this clone. The V call is TRBV19, the J call TRBJ1-1, with 9 bases aligning to TRBD1. The V gene's germline CDR1 is LNHDA and CDR2 SQIVND (reference sequence). V was clipped by 5 bases and J by 1 base; unmatched bases: 5. The CDR3 runs to 15 residues. CDR3 sequence reads: CASSPWTGANTEAFF. The CDR3 DNA reads TGTGCCAGTAGTCCCTGGACAGGGGCGAACACTGAAGCTTTCTTT.

The chain is built from TRBV9 and TRBJ2-6; D is possibly TRBD2 (5 bases). Between the trimmed V and J ends, which lost 0 bases and 2 bases, there was a span of 6 bases. CDR3 length: 15 amino acids. CDR1 is SGDLS and CDR2 is YYNGEE in the germline V gene. DNA of the CDR3: TGTGCCAGCAGCGTAGCCGGGACTGGGGCCAACGTCCTGACTTTC. It specifies CASSVAGTGANVLTF.

This clone was seen only once. This chain links TRBV29-1 with TRBJ1-2; D is perhaps TRBD1 (6 bases). The germline CDR1 and CDR2 sequences are SQVTM and ANQGSEA. Trimming removed 3 bases from V and 7 bases from J, with 18 bases in between. This CDR3 has 14 residues. As DNA, the CDR3 is TGCAGCGTTGATCCCCAGGGGCAGGCAGGTGGCTACACCTTC. Translating gives CSVDPQGQAGGYTF.

The sample holds a few counts of this clone. The genes are TRBV2 and TRBJ2-3, with D perhaps TRBD2 (5 bases). Germline V gives CDR1 SNHLY, CDR2 FYNNEI. The V and J ends lost 8 bases and 8 bases respectively, with 20 bases between them. The CDR3 covers 14 residues. DNA of the CDR3: TGTGCCAGCCCTTCAGGAGACTACTCTCCTACGCAGTATTTT. Protein sequence: CASPSGDYSPTQYF.

This chain joins TRBV30 and TRBJ2-1; 10 positions match TRBD2. The V gene end was trimmed by 3 bases and the J gene end by 0 bases; junction bases not matched to a gene: 11. This CDR3 region has 18 residues. Looked up from germline, CDR1 is GTSNPN and CDR2 is SVGIG (reference sequence). CDR3 region: CAWRDIAGGPSSYNEQFF. The CDR3 coding sequence is TGTGCCTGGAGAGACATAGCGGGAGGTCCGAGCTCCTACAATGAGCAGTTCTTC.

V and J are TRBV12-3 or TRBV12-4 and TRBJ1-2, with TRBD1 matching 8 bases. The CDR3 covers 12 residues. Trimming cost V 2 bases and J 14 bases; bases outside gene matches: 7. CDR3 DNA: TGTGCCAGCAGTTTACGTGGGACAGGCTTAACCTTC. It codes for CASSLRGTGLTF.

This clone was counted a few times. The chain has TRBV7-2 and TRBJ1-5; D not resolved. The CDR3 is 15 residues long. Looked up from germline, CDR1 is SGHTA and CDR2 is FQGNSA. V was cut by 3 bases and J by 0 bases, with 9 bases left in between. This chain's CDR3 is CASSFSADSNQPQHF. The CDR3 nucleotides are TGTGCCAGCAGCTTCAGCGCAGATAGCAATCAGCCCCAGCATTTT.

This clone was counted between two and nine times. The J gene is TRBJ1-2, the V gene TRBV28; no definite D call. The germline V gene has CDR1 MDHEN and CDR2 SYDVKM. This CDR3 contains 12 residues. With 2 bases removed from V and 4 bases from J, the gap between germline ends came to 5 bases. The CDR3 DNA reads as TGTGCCAGCAGTTTAGTCGGCTATGGCTACACCTTC. This encodes CASSLVGYGYTF.